The 5 T cell receptor beta chains given below trace back to one sample, sequenced in a study of OX40 agonist ivuxolimab in advanced cancers. Generated by immunoSEQ multiplex PCR, the TCRdb table keeps only in-frame clones and is missing some. The table lists under 70,000 clones, 85% to 90% of them singletons, with roughly a tenth in the top ten. The specimen comprised CD4+ or CD8+ T cells sorted from blood, sampled in a trial of the OX40 agonist ivuxolimab. The receptors derive from an adult with an advanced solid tumor such as melanoma, head and neck, liver or kidney cancer.

CDR3 sequence reads: CASSLQGSTDTQYF. The CDR3 DNA follows: TGTGCCAGCAGCTTACAAGGGAGCACAGATACGCAGTATTTT. The genes are TRBV11-3 and TRBJ2-3; no clear D gene. V was shortened by 2 bases and J by 0 bases, with 6 bases between the two germline ends. Germline CDR1 is SGHNT and CDR2 is YENEEA. This CDR3 is built from 14 residues.

The chain has TRBV11-2 and TRBJ2-2, with TRBD1 matching 7 bases. Per germline, CDR1 SGHAT and CDR2 FQNNGV. Trimming took 4 bases from V and 1 from J; bases not matched to a gene: 6. The CDR3 sequence is 16 residues long. CDR3: CASSSRTGLNTGELFF. The CDR3 DNA reads TGTGCCAGCAGCTCCCGGACAGGTTTGAACACCGGGGAGCTGTTTTTT.

The CDR3 here is CASRMGRNSGNTIYF. Here the CDR3 DNA reads TGTGCCAGCCGGATGGGACGGAACTCTGGAAACACCATATATTTT. The chain combines TRBV5-6 with TRBJ1-3; TRBD1 is a possible D gene (5 bases). Germline V gene lookup returns CDR1 SGHDT and CDR2 YYEEEE. The CDR3 totals 15 residues. Trimming stripped 7 bases from V and 0 bases from J, with 14 bases between.

CDR3 nucleotide sequence: TGTGCCAGCAGTTACATGAGGGGGACTGAAGCTTTCTTT. Its translation: CASSYMRGTEAFF. The rearrangement links TRBV6-5 to TRBJ1-1, with a tentative D call TRBD1 (6 bases). CDR3 size: 13 residues. V was cut by 2 bases and J by 5 bases, with 9 bases left in between. Germline loops: CDR1 MNHEY, CDR2 SVGAGI.

V gene TRBV11-2 combines with J gene TRBJ1-3; D remains ambiguous. Germline values: CDR1 SGHAT, CDR2 FQNNGV. This CDR3 comprises 13 residues. V shed 5 bases and J shed 4 bases, with 9 bases lying between them. The CDR3 loop is CASSVGSGNTIYF. For the CDR3, the DNA is TGTGCCAGCAGCGTGGGGTCGGGAAACACCATATATTTT.